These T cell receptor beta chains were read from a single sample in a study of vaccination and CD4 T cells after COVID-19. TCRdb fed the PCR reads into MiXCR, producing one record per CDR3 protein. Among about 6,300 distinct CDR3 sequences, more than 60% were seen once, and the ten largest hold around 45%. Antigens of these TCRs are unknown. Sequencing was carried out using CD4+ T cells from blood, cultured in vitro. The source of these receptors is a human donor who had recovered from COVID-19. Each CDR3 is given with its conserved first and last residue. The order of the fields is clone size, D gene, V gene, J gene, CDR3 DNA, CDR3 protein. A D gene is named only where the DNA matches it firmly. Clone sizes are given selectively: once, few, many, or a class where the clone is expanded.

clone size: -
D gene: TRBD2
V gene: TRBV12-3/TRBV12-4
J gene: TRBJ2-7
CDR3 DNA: TGTGCCAGCAGTCAAATAGCGGGAGGGCTTATGTACGAGCAGTACTTC
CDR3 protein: CASSQIAGGLMYEQYF

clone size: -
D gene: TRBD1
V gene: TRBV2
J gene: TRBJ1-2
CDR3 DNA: TGTGCCAGCAGGACCACAGGGGAAGGCTACACCTTC
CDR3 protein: CASRTTGEGYTF

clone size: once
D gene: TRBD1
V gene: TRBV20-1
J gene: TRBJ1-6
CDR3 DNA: TGCAGTGCTAGAGGGACAGGCTCCTATAATTCACCCCTCCACTTT
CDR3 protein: CSARGTGSYNSPLHF

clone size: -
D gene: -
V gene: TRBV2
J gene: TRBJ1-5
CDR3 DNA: TGTGCCAGCAGTGAACAGGGTGGCAATCAGCCCCAGCATTTT
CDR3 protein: CASSEQGGNQPQHF

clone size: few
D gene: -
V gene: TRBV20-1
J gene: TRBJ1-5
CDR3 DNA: TGCAGTGCTATCGTGGGCCCCAATCAGCCCCAGCATTTT
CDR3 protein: CSAIVGPNQPQHF

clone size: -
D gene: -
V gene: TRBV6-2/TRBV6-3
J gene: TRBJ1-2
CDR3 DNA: TGTGCCAGCAGCCGTACATGGGGCTATGGCTACACCTTC
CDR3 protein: CASSRTWGYGYTF

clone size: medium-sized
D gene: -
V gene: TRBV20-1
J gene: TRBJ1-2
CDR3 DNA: TGCAGTGCTAGCTCTGGGAGGTACACCTTC
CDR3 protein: CSASSGRYTF

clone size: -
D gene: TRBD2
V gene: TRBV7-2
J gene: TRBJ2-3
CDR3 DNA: TGTGCCAGCACCCCCGAGGAAGATCTAGCGGGGGGCACAGATACGCAGTATTTT
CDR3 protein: CASTPEEDLAGGTDTQYF

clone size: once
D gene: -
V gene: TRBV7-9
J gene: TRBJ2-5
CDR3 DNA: TGTGCCACCGGACTCCACGATGGGACCCAGTACTTC
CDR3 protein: CATGLHDGTQYF

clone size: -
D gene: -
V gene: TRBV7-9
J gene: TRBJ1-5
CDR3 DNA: TGTGCCAGCAGCTTATCAGGGTATAGCAATCAGCCCCAGCATTTT
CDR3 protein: CASSLSGYSNQPQHF

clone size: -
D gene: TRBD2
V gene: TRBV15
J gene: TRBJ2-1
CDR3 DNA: TGTGCCACCAGCAGAGATCTTAGCGGGGGGTTGAAGTTCTTC
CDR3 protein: CATSRDLSGGLKFF

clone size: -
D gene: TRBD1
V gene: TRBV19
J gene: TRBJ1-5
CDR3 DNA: TGTGCCAGTAGTACGACAGGGGGCAGGCAGCCCCAGCATTTT
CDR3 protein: CASSTTGGRQPQHF

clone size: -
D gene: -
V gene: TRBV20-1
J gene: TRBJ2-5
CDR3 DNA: TGCAGTGTCCCGCCAGGAGGTCGGCAGACCCAGTACTTC
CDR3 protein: CSVPPGGRQTQYF

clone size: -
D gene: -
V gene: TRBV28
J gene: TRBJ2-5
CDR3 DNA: TGTGCCAGCAGCTCCGGTGAGCAAGAGACCCAGTACTTC
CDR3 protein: CASSSGEQETQYF

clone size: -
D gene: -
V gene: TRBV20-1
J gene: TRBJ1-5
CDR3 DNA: TGCAGTGCTAGATTCGGTGCGGGGCCCCAGCATTTT
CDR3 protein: CSARFGAGPQHF

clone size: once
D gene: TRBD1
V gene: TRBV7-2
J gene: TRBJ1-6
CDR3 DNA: TGTGCCAGCATCAAGGACAGGGGGTACAATTCACCCCTCCACTTT
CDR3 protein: CASIKDRGYNSPLHF

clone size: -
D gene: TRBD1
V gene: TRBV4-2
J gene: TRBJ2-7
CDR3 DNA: TGTGCCAGCAGCCGACCGGCCACAGGGGGCTACGAGCAGTACTTC
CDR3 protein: CASSRPATGGYEQYF

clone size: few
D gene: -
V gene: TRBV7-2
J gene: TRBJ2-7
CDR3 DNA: TGTGCCAGCAGCTTAGCAGTCCGGGCCTCCTACGAGCAGTACTTC
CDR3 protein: CASSLAVRASYEQYF

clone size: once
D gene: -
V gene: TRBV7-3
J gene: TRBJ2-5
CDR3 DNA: TGTGCCAGCAGCAAGACTTACCAAGAGACCCAGTACTTC
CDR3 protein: CASSKTYQETQYF

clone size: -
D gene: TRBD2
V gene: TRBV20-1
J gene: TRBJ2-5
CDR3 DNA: TGCAGTGCTAGCGGGGCGGGGGGAAACCAAGAGACCCAGTACTTC
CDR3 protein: CSASGAGGNQETQYF

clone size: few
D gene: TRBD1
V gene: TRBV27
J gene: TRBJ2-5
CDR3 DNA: TGTGCCAGCAGCAGGACAGGGGACGAGACCCAGTACTTC
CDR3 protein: CASSRTGDETQYF

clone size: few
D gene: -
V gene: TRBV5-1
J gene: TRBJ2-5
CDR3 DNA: TGCGCCAGCAGCTTGGGTGGGCACCAAGAGACCCAGTACTTC
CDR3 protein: CASSLGGHQETQYF

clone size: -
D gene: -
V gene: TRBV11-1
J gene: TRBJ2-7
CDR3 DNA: TGTGCCAGCAGCCGCCTGCCGGGACTGACGTTCGTGGACGAGCAGTACTTC
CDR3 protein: CASSRLPGLTFVDEQYF

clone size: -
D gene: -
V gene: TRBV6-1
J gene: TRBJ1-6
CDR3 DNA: TGTGCCAGCAGTCGGACGCACTTT
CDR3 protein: CASSRTHF

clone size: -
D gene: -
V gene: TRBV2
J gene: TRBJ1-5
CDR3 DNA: TGTGCCAGCAGTAATTGGGCAAATCAGCCCCAGCATTTT
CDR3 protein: CASSNWANQPQHF

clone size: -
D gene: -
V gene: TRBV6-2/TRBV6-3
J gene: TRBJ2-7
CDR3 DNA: TGTGCCAGCAGTTACATGGGGATGGGGCAGTACTTC
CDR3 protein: CASSYMGMGQYF

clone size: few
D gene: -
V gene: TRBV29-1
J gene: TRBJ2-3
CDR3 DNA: TGCAGCGTTGAGGCGGGACTCCCAGGCGATACGCAGTATTTT
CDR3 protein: CSVEAGLPGDTQYF

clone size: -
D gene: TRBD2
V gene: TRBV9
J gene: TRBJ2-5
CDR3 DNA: TGTGCCAGCAGCGCCACTAGCGGTCCCCAAGAGACCCAGTACTTC
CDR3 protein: CASSATSGPQETQYF

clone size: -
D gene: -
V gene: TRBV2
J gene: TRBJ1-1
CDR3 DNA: TGTGCCAGCAGCACTGACAGATGGGGTGAAGCTTTCTTT
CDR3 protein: CASSTDRWGEAFF

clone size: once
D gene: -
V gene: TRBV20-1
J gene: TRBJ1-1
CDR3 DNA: TGCAGTGCTAGAGGTTGGGCTGAAGCTTTCTTT
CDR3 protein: CSARGWAEAFF

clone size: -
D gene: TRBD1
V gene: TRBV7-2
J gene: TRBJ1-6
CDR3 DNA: TGTGCCAGCAGCTTACAGACAGGGGGATATAATTCACCCCTCCACTTT
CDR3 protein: CASSLQTGGYNSPLHF

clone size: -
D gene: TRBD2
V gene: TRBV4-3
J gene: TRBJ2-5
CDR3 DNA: TGCGCCAGCAGCCAACTACTAGCGGAAAGGGAGACCCAGTACTTC
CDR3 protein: CASSQLLAERETQYF

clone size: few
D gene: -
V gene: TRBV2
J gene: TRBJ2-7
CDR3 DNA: TGTGCCAGCAGTGAAGAAGTTGCGGAGCAGTACTTC
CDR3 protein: CASSEEVAEQYF

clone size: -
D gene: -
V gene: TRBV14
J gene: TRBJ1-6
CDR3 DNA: TGTGCCAGCAGCTATACTAAGGGTTCACCCCTCCACTTT
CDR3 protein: CASSYTKGSPLHF

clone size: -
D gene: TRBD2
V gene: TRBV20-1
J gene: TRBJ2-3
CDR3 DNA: TGCAGTGCTAGGGGACTAGCGAGCACAGATACGCAGTATTTT
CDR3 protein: CSARGLASTDTQYF

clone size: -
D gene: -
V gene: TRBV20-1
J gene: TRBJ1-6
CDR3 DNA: TGCAGTGCTAGAGCACAGGTCTACGGTTCACCCCTCCACTTT
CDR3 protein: CSARAQVYGSPLHF

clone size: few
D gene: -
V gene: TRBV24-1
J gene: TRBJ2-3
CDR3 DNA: TGTGCCACCAGTGATTCGGGGACAGATACGCAGTATTTT
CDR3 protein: CATSDSGTDTQYF

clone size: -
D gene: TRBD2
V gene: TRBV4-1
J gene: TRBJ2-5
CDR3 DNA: TGCGCCAGCAGCCATGGCGAGACTAGCGGGGGAGAGACCCAGTACTTC
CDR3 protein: CASSHGETSGGETQYF

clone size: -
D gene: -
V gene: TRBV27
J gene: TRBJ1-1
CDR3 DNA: TGTGCCAGCGCGCCCACGGGCCGGGGGAGCACTGAAGCTTTCTTT
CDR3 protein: CASAPTGRGSTEAFF

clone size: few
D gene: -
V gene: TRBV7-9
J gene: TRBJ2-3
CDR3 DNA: TGTGCCAGCAGCTCCGGGACATCCGCAGATACGCAGTATTTT
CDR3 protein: CASSSGTSADTQYF

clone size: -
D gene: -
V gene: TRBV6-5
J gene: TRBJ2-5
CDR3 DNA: TGTGCCAGCAGTTATCAGGACTCCATAGAGACCCAGTACTTC
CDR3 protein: CASSYQDSIETQYF

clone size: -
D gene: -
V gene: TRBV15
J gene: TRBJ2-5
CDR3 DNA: TGTGCCACCAGCAGAGATCGGATGGGGTCGGGGGAGACCCAGTACTTC
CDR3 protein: CATSRDRMGSGETQYF

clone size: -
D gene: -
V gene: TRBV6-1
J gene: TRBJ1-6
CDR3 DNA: TGTGCCAGCACCTACGGCGGGGCGGATTCACCCCTCCACTTT
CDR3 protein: CASTYGGADSPLHF

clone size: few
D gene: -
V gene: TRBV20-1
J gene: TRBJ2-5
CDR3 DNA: TGCAGTGGAGTAGGTCGAGAGACCCAGTACTTC
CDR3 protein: CSGVGRETQYF